The rows below give T cell receptor beta chains drawn from one sample of a study of beta chain features in type 1 diabetes. Sequencing used immunoSEQ multiplex PCR; TCRdb keeps in-frame clones, though not all of them. The sample consists of some 230,000 clones, over 8.5% of them appearing once. The sequenced sample was naive CD4+ T cells from blood. The receptors originated from a woman aged 18-30 years in good health. Each CDR3 is given with its conserved first and last residue.

>TRBJ2-7|TRBV7-9
CASSLPGTSYEQYF
>TRBJ2-4|TRBV7-8
CASSSTSGRTPVPYF
>TRBJ2-7|TRBV5-1
CASSLGTGVSYEQYF
>TRBJ2-7|TRBV5-4
CASSSQAGGPYEQYF
>TRBJ1-2|TRBV29-1
CSVPGQGTSNYGYTF
>TRBJ2-5|TRBV6-1
CAISEDRGEQETQYF
>TRBJ2-1|TRBV7-9
CASSAYRTGQFF
>TRBJ1-1|TRBV11-2
CASSLKANTEAFF
>TRBJ2-5|TRBV7-8
CASSKTGRETQYF
>TRBJ2-2|TRBV5-4
CASSLARGAGTGELFF
>TRBJ2-4|TRBV18
CASSPVAGRGLAKNIQYF
>TRBJ2-1|TRBV7-3
CASSLDRGDYNEQFF
>TRBJ2-3|TRBV9
CASSETPETDTQYF
>TRBJ1-5|TRBV19
CASKEVSGVSQPQHF
>TRBJ2-2|TRBV5-1
CASSLGGGTNTGELFF
>TRBJ1-6|TRBV28
CASLRQVGDSPLHF
>TRBJ2-1|TRBV28
CASSPPGLHSYNEQFF